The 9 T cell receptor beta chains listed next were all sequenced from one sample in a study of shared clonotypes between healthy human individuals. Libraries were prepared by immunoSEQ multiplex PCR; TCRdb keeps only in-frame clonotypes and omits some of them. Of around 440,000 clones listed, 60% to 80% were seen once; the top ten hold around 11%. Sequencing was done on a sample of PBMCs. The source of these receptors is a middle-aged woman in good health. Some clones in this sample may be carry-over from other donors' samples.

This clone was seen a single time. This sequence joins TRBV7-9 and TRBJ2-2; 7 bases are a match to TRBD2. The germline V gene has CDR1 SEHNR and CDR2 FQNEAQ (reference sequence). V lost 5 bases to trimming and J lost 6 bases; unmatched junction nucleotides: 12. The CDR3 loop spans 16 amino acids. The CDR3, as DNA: TGTGCCAGCAGCAGAGGACTAGTGAGGTTGTCCGGGGAGCTGTTTTTT. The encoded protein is CASSRGLVRLSGELFF.

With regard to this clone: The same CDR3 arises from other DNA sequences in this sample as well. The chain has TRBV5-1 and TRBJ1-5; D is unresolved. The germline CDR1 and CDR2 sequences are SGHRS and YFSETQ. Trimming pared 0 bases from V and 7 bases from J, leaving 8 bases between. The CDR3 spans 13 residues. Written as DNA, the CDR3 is TGCGCCAGCAGCTTGGGTACCGAACAGCCCCAGCATTTT. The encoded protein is CASSLGTEQPQHF.

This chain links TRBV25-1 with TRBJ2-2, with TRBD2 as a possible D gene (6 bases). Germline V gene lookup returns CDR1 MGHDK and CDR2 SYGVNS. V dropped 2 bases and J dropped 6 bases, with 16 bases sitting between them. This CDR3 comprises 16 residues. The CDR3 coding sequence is TGTGCCAGCAGTGAAACTTACCGGGGGTCCCCCGGGGAGCTGTTTTTT. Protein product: CASSETYRGSPGELFF.

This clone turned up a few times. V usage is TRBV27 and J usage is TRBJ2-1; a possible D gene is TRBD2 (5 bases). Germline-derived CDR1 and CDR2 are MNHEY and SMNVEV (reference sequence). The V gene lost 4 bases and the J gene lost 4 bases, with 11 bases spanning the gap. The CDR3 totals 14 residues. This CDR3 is CASSWTGAYNEQFF. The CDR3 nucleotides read TGTGCCAGCAGTTGGACTGGAGCGTACAATGAGCAGTTCTTC.

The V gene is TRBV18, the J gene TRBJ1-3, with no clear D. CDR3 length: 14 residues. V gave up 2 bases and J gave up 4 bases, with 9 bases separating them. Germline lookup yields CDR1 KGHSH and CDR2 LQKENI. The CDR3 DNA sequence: TGTGCCAGCTCACCAGAGAGGACCGGAAACACCATATATTTT. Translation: CASSPERTGNTIYF.

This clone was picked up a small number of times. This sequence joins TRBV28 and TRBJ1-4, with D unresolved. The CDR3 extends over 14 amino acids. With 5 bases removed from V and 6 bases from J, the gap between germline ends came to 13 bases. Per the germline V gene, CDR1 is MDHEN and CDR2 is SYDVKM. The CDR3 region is CASSPPGVDEKLFF. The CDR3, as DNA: TGTGCCAGCAGTCCCCCGGGAGTGGATGAAAAACTGTTTTTT.

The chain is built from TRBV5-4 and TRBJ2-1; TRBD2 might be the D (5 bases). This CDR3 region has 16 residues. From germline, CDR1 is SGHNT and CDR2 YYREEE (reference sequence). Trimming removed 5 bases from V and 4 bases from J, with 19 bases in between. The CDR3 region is CASRKGDYPLYNEQFF. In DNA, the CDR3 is TGTGCCAGCAGAAAAGGCGACTACCCCTTGTACAATGAGCAGTTCTTC.

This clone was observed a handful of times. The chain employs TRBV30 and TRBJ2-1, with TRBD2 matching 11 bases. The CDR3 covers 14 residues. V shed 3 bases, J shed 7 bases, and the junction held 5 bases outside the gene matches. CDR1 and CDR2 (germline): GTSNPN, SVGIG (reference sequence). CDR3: CAWSTSGSSNEQFF. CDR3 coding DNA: TGTGCCTGGAGCACTAGCGGGAGTTCAAATGAGCAGTTCTTC.

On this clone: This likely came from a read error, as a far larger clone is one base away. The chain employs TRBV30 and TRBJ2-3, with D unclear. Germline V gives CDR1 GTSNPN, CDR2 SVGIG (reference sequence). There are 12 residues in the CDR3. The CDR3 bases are TGTGTCTGGAGTGCCACGACAGATACGCAGTATTTT. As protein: CVWSATTDTQYF.